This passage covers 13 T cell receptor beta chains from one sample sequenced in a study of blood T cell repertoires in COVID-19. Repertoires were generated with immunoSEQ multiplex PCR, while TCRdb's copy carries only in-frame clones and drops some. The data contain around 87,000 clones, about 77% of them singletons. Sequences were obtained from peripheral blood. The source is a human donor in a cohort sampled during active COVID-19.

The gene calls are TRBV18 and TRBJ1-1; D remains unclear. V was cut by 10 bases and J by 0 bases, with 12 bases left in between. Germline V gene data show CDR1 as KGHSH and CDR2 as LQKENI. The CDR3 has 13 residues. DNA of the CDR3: TGTGCCACGGGAGTGGGGTTGAACACTGAAGCTTTCTTT. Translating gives CATGVGLNTEAFF. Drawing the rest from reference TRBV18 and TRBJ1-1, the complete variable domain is NAGVMQNPRHLVRRRGQEARLRCSPMKGHSHVYWYRQLPEEGLKFMVYLQKENIIDESGMPKERFSAEFPKEGPSILRIQQVVRGDSAAYFCATGVGLNTEAFFGQGTRLTVV.

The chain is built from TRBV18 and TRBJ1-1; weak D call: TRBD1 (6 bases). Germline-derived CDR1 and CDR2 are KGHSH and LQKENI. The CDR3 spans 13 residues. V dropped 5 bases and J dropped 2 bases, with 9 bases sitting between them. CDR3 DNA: TGTGCCAGCTCAAGGGGGGGAAACACTGAAGCTTTCTTT. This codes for CASSRGGNTEAFF. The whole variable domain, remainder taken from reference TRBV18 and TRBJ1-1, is NAGVMQNPRHLVRRRGQEARLRCSPMKGHSHVYWYRQLPEEGLKFMVYLQKENIIDESGMPKERFSAEFPKEGPSILRIQQVVRGDSAAYFCASSRGGNTEAFFGQGTRLTVV.

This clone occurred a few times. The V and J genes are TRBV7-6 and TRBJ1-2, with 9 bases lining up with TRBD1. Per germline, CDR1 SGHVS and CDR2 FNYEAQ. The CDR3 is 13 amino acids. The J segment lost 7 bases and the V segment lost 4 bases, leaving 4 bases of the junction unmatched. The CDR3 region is CASSSRDRVGYTF. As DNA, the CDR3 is TGTGCCAGCAGCTCGAGGGACAGGGTTGGCTACACCTTC. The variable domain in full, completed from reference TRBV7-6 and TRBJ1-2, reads GAGVSQSPRYKVTKRGQDVALRCDPISGHVSLYWYRQALGQGPEFLTYFNYEAQQDKSGLPNDRFSAERPEGSISTLTIQRTEQRDSAMYRCASSSRDRVGYTFGSGTRLTVV.

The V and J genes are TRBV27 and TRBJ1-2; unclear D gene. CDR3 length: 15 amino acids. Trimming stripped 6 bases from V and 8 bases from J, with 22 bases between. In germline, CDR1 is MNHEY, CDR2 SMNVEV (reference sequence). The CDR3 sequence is CASRRNMGKGEGYTF. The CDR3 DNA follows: TGTGCCAGCAGACGTAATATGGGAAAGGGAGAGGGCTACACCTTC.

The CDR3 bases are TGCGCCAGCAGTCAACGAGAGGCAGGGACTGCTCCGAACAATGAGCAGTTCTTC. Translation gives CASSQREAGTAPNNEQFF. V gene TRBV23-1 combines with J gene TRBJ2-1; perhaps TRBD2 as D (6 bases). TRBV23-1 is an ORF; its function is uncertain. Trimming stripped 2 bases from V and 5 bases from J, with 22 bases between. The CDR3 is 18 amino acids.

This chain's CDR3 is CASSMWGTGGRSSNQPQHF. CDR3 coding DNA: TGTGCCAGTAGTATGTGGGGGACGGGGGGGCGAAGTAGCAATCAGCCCCAGCATTTT. The chain combines TRBV19 with TRBJ1-5; D may be TRBD1 (6 bases). Trimming shortened V by 3 bases and J by 0 bases, and 21 bases separated the two germline ends. CDR3 size: 19 residues. Germline assignment: CDR1 LNHDA and CDR2 SQIVND (reference sequence). The variable domain in full, completed from reference TRBV19 and TRBJ1-5, reads DGGITQSPKYLFRKEGQNVTLSCEQNLNHDAMYWYRQDPGQGLRLIYYSQIVNDFQKGDIAEGYSVSREKKESFPLTVTSAQKNPTAFYLCASSMWGTGGRSSNQPQHFGDGTRLSIL.

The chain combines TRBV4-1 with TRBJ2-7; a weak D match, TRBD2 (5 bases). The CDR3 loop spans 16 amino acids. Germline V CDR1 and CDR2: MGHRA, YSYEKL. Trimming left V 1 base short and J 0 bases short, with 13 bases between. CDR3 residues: CASSQVSGDSSYEQYF. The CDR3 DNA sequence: TGCGCCAGCAGCCAAGTATCCGGGGATAGCTCCTACGAGCAGTACTTC.

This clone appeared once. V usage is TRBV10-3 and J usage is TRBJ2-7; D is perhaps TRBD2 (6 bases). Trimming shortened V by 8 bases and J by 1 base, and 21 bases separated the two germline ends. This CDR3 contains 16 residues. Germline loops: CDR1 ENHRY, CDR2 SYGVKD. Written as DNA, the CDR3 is TGTGCCATCGCGGGTAGCGGAGTATCCCGATCCTACGAGCAGTACTTC. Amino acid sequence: CAIAGSGVSRSYEQYF.

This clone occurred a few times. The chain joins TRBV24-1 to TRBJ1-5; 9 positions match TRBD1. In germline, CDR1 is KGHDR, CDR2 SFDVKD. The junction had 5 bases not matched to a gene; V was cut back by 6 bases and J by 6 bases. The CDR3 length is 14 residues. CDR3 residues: CATSSTGGGQPQHF. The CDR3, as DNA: TGTGCCACCAGTTCGACAGGGGGAGGTCAGCCCCAGCATTTT.

The CDR3 nucleotides are TGTGCCAGCAGCTTGGCTACCGGGGGGATGTATGAGCAGTTCTTC. Residues: CASSLATGGMYEQFF. V and J are TRBV5-4 and TRBJ2-1; 7 bases map to TRBD2. Germline-derived CDR1 and CDR2 are SGHNT and YYREEE (reference sequence). After removal of 0 bases from V and 8 bases from J, the junction contained 8 bases not matched to a gene. The length of the CDR3 is 15 residues.

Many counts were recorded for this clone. The CDR3: CASSQGDRRREAFF. In DNA form, the CDR3 reads TGTGCCAGCAGCCAAGGGGACAGGAGACGTGAAGCTTTCTTT. V gene TRBV3-1 (or the pseudogene TRBV3-2) combines with J gene TRBJ1-1, with 8 nucleotides matching TRBD1. The CDR3 has 14 residues. Per the germline V gene, CDR1 is LGHDT and CDR2 is YNNKEL (reference sequence). Germline trimming cut 1 base from V and 7 bases from J; bases unmatched to any gene: 5.

CDR3 coding DNA: TGTGCCAGCAGCCAAGATTTCAGGGACACCACAGATACGCAGTATTTT. Amino acid sequence: CASSQDFRDTTDTQYF. The chain uses TRBV3-1 (or the pseudogene TRBV3-2) and TRBJ2-3, with D tentatively TRBD1 (6 bases). The CDR3 has 16 residues. CDR1 and CDR2 from the germline V gene are LGHDT and YNNKEL (reference sequence). Trimming took off 0 bases at V and 2 bases at J, with 12 bases between the two ends.

The CDR3 here is CASSSPPTSGSSYEQYF. CDR3 nucleotides: TGTGCCAGCAGTTCCCCCCCAACTAGCGGTAGCTCCTACGAGCAGTACTTC. The chain combines TRBV28 with TRBJ2-7, with TRBD2 matching over 8 bases. Germline CDR1 and CDR2: MDHEN and SYDVKM. The CDR3 is 17 amino acids. V lost 4 bases and J lost 0; bases outside the gene matches: 11.